A selection of T cell receptor beta chains follows, all from one sample in a study of identical twins. TCRdb reprocessed the 5' RACE reads via MiXCR and lists one record per CDR3 protein. This sample has fewer than 550,000 distinct CDR3 sequences, with 13% to 15% found just once. The data were also submitted as part of a second study, on yellow fever vaccine responses in identical twins.

The sample taken for sequencing was CD4+ T cells sorted from blood. These receptors came from a woman younger than 35 in good health. Both conserved end residues are part of each CDR3. Fields, in order: CDR3 length, D gene, V gene, J gene, clone size, CDR3 DNA, CDR3 protein. A D gene is named only where the DNA matches it firmly. Clone sizes are given selectively: once, few, many, or a class where the clone is expanded.

length: 14; D: -; V: TRBV5-1; J: TRBJ2-5; size: -; DNA: TGCGCCAGCAAGCTTGGCCCAGAGCAAGAGACCCAGTACTTC; CDR3: CASKLGPEQETQYF
length: 15; D: TRBD2; V: TRBV12-3/TRBV12-4; J: TRBJ2-1; size: -; DNA: TGTGCCAGCACCCCCATGGAGGGAGGGCAAAATGAGCAGTTCTTC; CDR3: CASTPMEGGQNEQFF
length: 14; D: -; V: TRBV7-9; J: TRBJ2-1; size: few; DNA: TGTGCCAGCAGCTCCGGCACGTACTACAATGAGCAGTTCTTC; CDR3: CASSSGTYYNEQFF
length: 17; D: TRBD1; V: TRBV25-1; J: TRBJ2-3; size: few; DNA: TGTGCCAGCAGTGAATGGGGGAGAACAGGGGGGACAGATACGCAGTATTTT; CDR3: CASSEWGRTGGTDTQYF
length: 14; D: TRBD1; V: TRBV10-3; J: TRBJ2-1; size: many; DNA: TGTGCCATCAGAGGGACAGGGAAAATCGATGAGCAGTTCTTC; CDR3: CAIRGTGKIDEQFF
length: 17; D: -; V: TRBV27; J: TRBJ2-2; size: many; DNA: TGTGCCAGCAGTTCCCAAGCTACGAGAGCGTGGACCGGGGAGCTGTTTTTT; CDR3: CASSSQATRAWTGELFF
length: 16; D: -; V: TRBV20-1; J: TRBJ1-1; size: -; DNA: TGCAGTGCTATAGCGGGACACCCGAAATTGAACACTGAAGCTTTCTTT; CDR3: CSAIAGHPKLNTEAFF
length: 15; D: TRBD2; V: TRBV7-2; J: TRBJ2-5; size: -; DNA: TGTGCCAGCAGCTTACCCGCGGGAGGGGTGGAGACCCAGTACTTC; CDR3: CASSLPAGGVETQYF
length: 14; D: -; V: TRBV20-1; J: TRBJ2-7; size: -; DNA: TGCAGTGCTAAGAGGGGGGACAGCTCCTACGAGCAGTACTTC; CDR3: CSAKRGDSSYEQYF
length: 15; D: -; V: TRBV5-5; J: TRBJ1-4; size: few; DNA: TGTGCCAGCAGCCCCACACAAGCAACTAATGAAAAACTGTTTTTT; CDR3: CASSPTQATNEKLFF
length: 13; D: -; V: TRBV7-9; J: TRBJ2-1; size: -; DNA: TGTGCCAGCAGGAGCGAATTAAACTCCGAGCAGTTCTTC; CDR3: CASRSELNSEQFF
length: 23; D: TRBD2; V: TRBV3-1; J: TRBJ2-1; size: -; DNA: TGTGCCAGCAGCCAGACCCCTGGGACGGGACGAGATCGCGGGAGGGCAGCCTACAATGAGCAGTTCTTC; CDR3: CASSQTPGTGRDRGRAAYNEQFF
length: 15; D: TRBD2; V: TRBV4-2; J: TRBJ2-7; size: -; DNA: TGTGCCAGCAGCCAAACTAGCGGCACCAACTACGAGCAGTACTTC; CDR3: CASSQTSGTNYEQYF
length: 20; D: TRBD1; V: TRBV28; J: TRBJ2-7; size: many; DNA: TGTGCCAGCAGCCGGCTTTACCGGGACAGGGAGGAGGGAATCTCCTACGAGCAGTACTTC; CDR3: CASSRLYRDREEGISYEQYF
length: 17; D: -; V: TRBV5-5; J: TRBJ1-2; size: -; DNA: TGTGCCAGCAGCGCTCACGGGTCAGAATTTCCCCCCTATGGCTACACCTTC; CDR3: CASSAHGSEFPPYGYTF
length: 15; D: TRBD2; V: TRBV7-2; J: TRBJ2-5; size: -; DNA: TGTGCCAGCAGCTTTCAAGGACTAGCGGGAGTCCTGGTTTACTTC; CDR3: CASSFQGLAGVLVYF
length: 14; D: -; V: TRBV6-5; J: TRBJ2-1; size: few; DNA: TGTGCCAGCAGCTATGCGGCAGCGGGCAATGAGCAGTTCTTC; CDR3: CASSYAAAGNEQFF
length: 15; D: -; V: TRBV6-4; J: TRBJ2-1; size: -; DNA: TGTGCCAGCAGTGACGAATTGGGGGGTCACAATGAGCAGTTCTTC; CDR3: CASSDELGGHNEQFF
length: 15; D: -; V: TRBV5-1; J: TRBJ1-4; size: many; DNA: TGCGCCAGCAGCTTGGATGGGGAACGTAGTGAAAAACTGTTTTTT; CDR3: CASSLDGERSEKLFF
length: 16; D: TRBD2; V: TRBV20-1; J: TRBJ2-5; size: -; DNA: TGCAGTGCTAGAGGGGTTCTAGCGGGGGTCCAAGAGACCCAGTACTTC; CDR3: CSARGVLAGVQETQYF
length: 15; D: -; V: TRBV20-1; J: TRBJ2-4; size: few; DNA: TGCAGTGCTAGAGATACGGCTAGGGCCAAAAACATTCAGTACTTC; CDR3: CSARDTARAKNIQYF
length: 13; D: TRBD2; V: TRBV7-2; J: TRBJ2-5; size: few; DNA: TGTGCCAGCCGAACTAGCGGTTCAGGGTCCCAGTACTTC; CDR3: CASRTSGSGSQYF
length: 14; D: TRBD2; V: TRBV12-3/TRBV12-4; J: TRBJ2-1; size: many; DNA: TGTGCCAGCAGAACTAGCGGCTCCTACAATGAGCAGTTCTTC; CDR3: CASRTSGSYNEQFF
length: 13; D: -; V: TRBV6-5; J: TRBJ2-7; size: few; DNA: TGTGCCAGCAGTTACTCGCGCCGGGGGGAGCAGTACTTC; CDR3: CASSYSRRGEQYF
length: 11; D: -; V: TRBV7-8; J: TRBJ2-7; size: -; DNA: TGTGCCAGCAGCCCGCGGACAGAGCAGTACTTC; CDR3: CASSPRTEQYF
length: 16; D: TRBD1; V: TRBV11-1; J: TRBJ2-5; size: -; DNA: TGTGCCAGCAGCCTTCCGATGACAGGGGCTCAAGAGACCCAGTACTTC; CDR3: CASSLPMTGAQETQYF
length: 16; D: TRBD1; V: TRBV20-1; J: TRBJ2-4; size: -; DNA: TGCAGTGCTTTCCTCACAGGGGTGTCGTTGGGGAACATTCAGTACTTC; CDR3: CSAFLTGVSLGNIQYF
length: 17; D: TRBD2; V: TRBV18; J: TRBJ2-3; size: few; DNA: TGTGCCAGCTCACCACGAGCGGGAGGGCCGGCGATAGATACGCAGTATTTT; CDR3: CASSPRAGGPAIDTQYF
length: 15; D: -; V: TRBV5-5; J: TRBJ1-1; size: few; DNA: TGTGCCAGCAGCACCCAGAGCCGATTGAACACTGAAGCTTTCTTT; CDR3: CASSTQSRLNTEAFF
length: 14; D: TRBD1; V: TRBV3-1; J: TRBJ2-7; size: -; DNA: TGTGCCAGCAGCGATGGACAGGGGGGCTACGAGCAGTACTTC; CDR3: CASSDGQGGYEQYF
length: 19; D: TRBD1; V: TRBV15; J: TRBJ1-2; size: few; DNA: TGTGCCACCAGCAGAACAAAAATTAGGGGTGAGACAGGGGTCTATGGCTACACCTTC; CDR3: CATSRTKIRGETGVYGYTF
length: 15; D: TRBD2; V: TRBV7-3; J: TRBJ2-3; size: -; DNA: TGTGCCAGCAGCGGCGGGCTAGCGGGGACAGATACGCAGTATTTT; CDR3: CASSGGLAGTDTQYF
length: 16; D: -; V: TRBV6-5; J: TRBJ2-3; size: -; DNA: TGTGCCAGCAGTTACGCGGCAGCAACTAGCACAGATACGCAGTATTTT; CDR3: CASSYAAATSTDTQYF
length: 13; D: TRBD1; V: TRBV7-3; J: TRBJ2-7; size: -; DNA: TGTGCCAGCAGCTCCCGGACAGGGCTTGAGCAGTACTTC; CDR3: CASSSRTGLEQYF
length: 15; D: -; V: TRBV7-8; J: TRBJ2-1; size: few; DNA: TGTGCCAGCAGCTTAGAGGTCGCGGGAAGCAATGAGCAGTTCTTC; CDR3: CASSLEVAGSNEQFF
length: 11; D: -; V: TRBV30; J: TRBJ2-7; size: few; DNA: TGTGCCTGGATAAGTGCCTACGAGCAGTACTTC; CDR3: CAWISAYEQYF
length: 15; D: TRBD1; V: TRBV10-3; J: TRBJ2-1; size: few; DNA: TGTGCCATCAGGAGCTGGACAGGGGAGGGCAATGAGCAGTTCTTC; CDR3: CAIRSWTGEGNEQFF